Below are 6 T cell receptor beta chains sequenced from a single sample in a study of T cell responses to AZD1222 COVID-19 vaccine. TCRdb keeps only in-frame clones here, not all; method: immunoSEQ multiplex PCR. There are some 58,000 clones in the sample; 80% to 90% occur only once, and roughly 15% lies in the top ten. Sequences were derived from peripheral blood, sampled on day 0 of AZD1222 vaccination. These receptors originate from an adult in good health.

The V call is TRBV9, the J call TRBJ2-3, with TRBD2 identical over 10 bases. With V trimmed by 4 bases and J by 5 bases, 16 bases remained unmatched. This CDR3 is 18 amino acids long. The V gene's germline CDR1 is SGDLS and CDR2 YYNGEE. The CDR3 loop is CASSLQGWLAGELDTQYF. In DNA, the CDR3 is TGTGCCAGCAGCCTCCAGGGTTGGCTAGCGGGAGAATTAGATACGCAGTATTTT.

In nucleotides, the CDR3 is TGTGCCAGCAGCCAAGATTCAGGGCGAAACACCATATATTTT. Its protein is CASSQDSGRNTIYF. The chain is built from TRBV3-1 (or the pseudogene TRBV3-2) and TRBJ1-3; the D gene is possibly TRBD1 (5 bases). The CDR3 loop spans 14 amino acids. V lost 0 bases and J 5 bases, leaving 8 bases between the germline ends. CDR1 and CDR2 from the germline V gene are LGHDT and YNNKEL (reference sequence).

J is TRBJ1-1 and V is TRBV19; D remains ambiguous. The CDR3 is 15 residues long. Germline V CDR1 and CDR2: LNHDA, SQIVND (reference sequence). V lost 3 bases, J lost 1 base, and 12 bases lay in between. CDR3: CASSITTLQNTEAFF. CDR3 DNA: TGTGCCAGTAGTATCACGACCCTCCAGAACACTGAAGCTTTCTTT. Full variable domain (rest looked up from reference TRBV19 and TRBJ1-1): DGGITQSPKYLFRKEGQNVTLSCEQNLNHDAMYWYRQDPGQGLRLIYYSQIVNDFQKGDIAEGYSVSREKKESFPLTVTSAQKNPTAFYLCASSITTLQNTEAFFGQGTRLTVV.

The CDR3 nucleotides are TGTGCCAGCAGTTTATTAGGGCAAGAAGAGACCCAGTACTTC. Its translation is CASSLLGQEETQYF. The genes are TRBV28 and TRBJ2-5; D unclear. Germline lookup yields CDR1 MDHEN and CDR2 SYDVKM. Trimming took off 1 base at V and 3 bases at J, with 9 bases between the two ends. CDR3 length equals 14 residues.

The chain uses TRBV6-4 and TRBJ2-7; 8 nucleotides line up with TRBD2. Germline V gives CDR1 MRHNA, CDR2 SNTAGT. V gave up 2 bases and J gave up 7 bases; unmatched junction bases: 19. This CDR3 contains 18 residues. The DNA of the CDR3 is TGTGCCAGCAGTGACGCGGGGGGAGCGGGAGCGCGGTGGGGTGAGCAGTACTTC. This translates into CASSDAGGAGARWGEQYF.

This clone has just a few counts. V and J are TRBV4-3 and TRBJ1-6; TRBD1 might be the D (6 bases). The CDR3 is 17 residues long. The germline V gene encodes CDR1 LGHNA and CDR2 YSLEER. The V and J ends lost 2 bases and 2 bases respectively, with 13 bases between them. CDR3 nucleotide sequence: TGCGCCAGCAGCCAATACGTACAGGGCGCCTATAATTCACCCCTCCACTTT. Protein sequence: CASSQYVQGAYNSPLHF.